These 21 T cell receptor beta chains were sequenced from one sample in a study of early T cells in non-severe SARS-CoV-2 infection. Each CDR3 protein is one row after TCRdb ran MiXCR on the 5' RACE reads. The profile shows 20,000 to 25,000 distinct CDR3 sequences, 4% to 5.5% of them singletons. The sequencing sample was made of whole blood. These receptors came from an adult who was a healthcare worker with PCR-confirmed SARS-CoV-2 infection or an uninfected control (not recorded which).

For this clonotype: One junction end disagrees with the germline gene, perhaps due to a read error. The chain joins TRBV5-1 to TRBJ2-5, with a tentative D call TRBD1 (6 bases). Germline V gene sequence: CDR1 SGHRS, CDR2 YFSETQ. The CDR3 runs 15 residues. CDR3 residues: CTSSLGARSQETQYF. The DNA of the CDR3 is TGCACCAGCAGCTTGGGGGCCCGATCCCAAGAGACCCAGTACTTC.

This clonotype was observed many times. The V and J genes are TRBV28 and TRBJ2-7; 7 nucleotides agree with TRBD2. Germline V gives CDR1 MDHEN, CDR2 SYDVKM. This CDR3 has 17 residues. V was clipped by 6 bases and J by 2 bases; unmatched bases: 16. CDR3 in DNA: TGTGCCAGCAGCCCCCCCCTGGGGAGCGGGAACCCCTACGAGCAGTACTTC. Its translation is CASSPPLGSGNPYEQYF.

This clonotype was seen a handful of times. The rearrangement joins TRBV6-2 or TRBV6-3 to TRBJ2-3; D ambiguous. Trimming cost V 6 bases and J 6 bases, with 10 bases left between them. This CDR3 comprises 12 residues. From germline, CDR1 is MNHEY and CDR2 SVGEGT. CDR3 nucleotide sequence: TGTGCCAGCAGGTACGAAGGGGATACGCAGTATTTT. Amino acids: CASRYEGDTQYF.

This clonotype was seen ten or more times. The chain recombines TRBV12-3 or TRBV12-4 with TRBJ2-5; D possibly matches TRBD1 or TRBD2 (5 bases each). The CDR3 loop spans 13 amino acids. Trimming took off 5 bases at V and 5 bases at J, with 12 bases between the two ends. CDR3 residues: CASSPSGAETQYF. DNA for the CDR3: TGTGCCAGCAGTCCCTCCGGGGCCGAGACCCAGTACTTC.

The sample holds many counts of this clonotype. The chain couples TRBV20-1 to TRBJ2-7; D is possibly TRBD1 or TRBD2 (5 bases each). Germline CDR1 DFQATT, CDR2 SNEGSKA (reference sequence). With 6 bases removed from V and 6 bases from J, the gap between germline ends came to 21 bases. The length of the CDR3 is 14 residues. The CDR3 sequence: CSANPAGTVFEQYF. In DNA form, the CDR3 reads TGCAGTGCCAACCCTGCCGGGACCGTCTTCGAGCAGTACTTC.

This clonotype has ten or more counts. This sequence joins TRBV10-3 and TRBJ1-2; D is ambiguous. Trimming left V 7 bases short and J 4 bases short, with 7 bases between. The CDR3 sequence is 11 residues long. Germline CDR1 is ENHRY and CDR2 is SYGVKD. CDR3: CAIKQIYGYTF. CDR3 DNA: TGTGCCATCAAACAGATCTATGGCTACACCTTC.

This clonotype was recorded many times. V and J are TRBV12-3 or TRBV12-4 and TRBJ1-4, with unresolved D. This CDR3 is built from 18 residues. Deletions cut 2 bases from V and 3 bases from J, with 19 bases between. This CDR3 is CASSLLPTLDGANEKLFF. The CDR3 DNA reads as TGTGCCAGCAGTTTATTACCGACCCTAGACGGGGCTAATGAAAAACTGTTTTTT.

This clonotype was picked up many times. The chain employs TRBV6-5 and TRBJ2-5; 7 positions match TRBD1. With V trimmed by 5 bases and J by 2 bases, 8 bases remained unmatched. This CDR3 contains 15 residues. The germline V gene encodes CDR1 MNHEY and CDR2 SVGAGI. In DNA form, the CDR3 reads TGTGCCAGCAGTGGTTCCGGGACAGTACAAGAGACCCAGTACTTC. Translating it yields CASSGSGTVQETQYF.

This clonotype was observed many times. The chain joins TRBV4-2 to TRBJ2-5, with TRBD1 as a possible D gene (6 bases). Germline V CDR1 and CDR2: LGHNA, YNFKEQ. Trimming took off 2 bases at V and 7 bases at J, with 20 bases between the two ends. The CDR3 extends over 16 amino acids. CDR3 coding DNA: TGTGCCAGCAGCCAAACAATGGACAGCCCGACGCGGACCCAGTACTTC. This sequence encodes CASSQTMDSPTRTQYF.

The rearrangement joins TRBV11-2 to TRBJ2-7, with 10 bases matching TRBD1. The ends lost 4 bases at V and 7 bases at J; junction bases unmatched: 1. Germline CDR1 is SGHAT and CDR2 is FQNNGV. This CDR3 comprises 12 residues. CDR3 nucleotides: TGTGCCAGCAGCTGGACAGGGGGGGAGCAGTACTTC. It is translated as CASSWTGGEQYF.

At least ten counts were recorded for this clonotype. The J gene is TRBJ2-1, the V gene TRBV23-1, with D uncertain. Being an ORF, TRBV23-1 has a function that is uncertain. The CDR3 length is 15 residues. V was pared by 3 bases and J by 5 bases, with 14 bases between. The CDR3 region has the DNA TGCGCCAGCAGTCATTCCCTGGGTCGGCACAATGAGCAGTTCTTC. Translated: CASSHSLGRHNEQFF.

In this sample, this clonotype turned up a few times. This sequence joins TRBV6-2 or TRBV6-3 and TRBJ1-5; no firm D call. Germline CDR1 is MNHEY and CDR2 is SVGEGT. The V end lost 4 bases, the J end lost 3 bases, and 10 bases lay between the germline ends. This CDR3 is 14 amino acids long. The chain's CDR3 is CASSFGDYNQPQHF. The CDR3 coding sequence is TGTGCCAGCAGTTTCGGCGACTACAATCAGCCCCAGCATTTT.

By proportion, this clonotype is medium-sized. The chain joins TRBV15 to TRBJ1-2; no reliable D call. This CDR3 has 14 residues. The V end was cut by 0 bases, the J end by 4 bases, with 9 bases between. The germline V gene has CDR1 LNHNV and CDR2 YYDKDF (reference sequence). The chain's CDR3 is CATSRDRVGYGYTF. In DNA, the CDR3 is TGTGCCACCAGCAGAGATAGGGTTGGCTATGGCTACACCTTC.

This clonotype was seen many times. V and J are TRBV5-1 and TRBJ2-1; 10 bases are shared with TRBD2. V shed 7 bases, J shed 6 bases, and the junction held 13 bases outside the gene matches. Germline CDR1 and CDR2: SGHRS and YFSETQ. The CDR3 runs 16 residues. This CDR3 reads CASRLKLAGETNEQFF. The CDR3 region has the DNA TGCGCCAGCCGACTCAAGCTAGCGGGAGAGACCAATGAGCAGTTCTTC.

This clonotype is medium-sized by share. The chain joins TRBV11-2 to TRBJ2-5; possible D gene TRBD2, 6 bases. Trimming took off 5 bases at V and 5 bases at J, with 18 bases between the two ends. From germline, CDR1 is SGHAT and CDR2 FQNNGV. The CDR3 has 15 residues. CDR3 in DNA: TGTGCCAGCAGCCCGCAGTCTTGGGGGAGGGAGACCCAGTACTTC. Amino acids: CASSPQSWGRETQYF.

This clonotype was counted ten times or more. The chain joins TRBV2 to TRBJ2-5; D remains unclear. The CDR3 is made up of 14 amino acids. The germline V and J ends were trimmed by 2 bases and 1 base, with 8 bases remaining between them. Per the germline V gene, CDR1 is SNHLY and CDR2 is FYNNEI. The CDR3: CASSESAVQETQYF. CDR3 bases: TGTGCCAGCAGTGAATCGGCAGTCCAAGAGACCCAGTACTTC.

The table lists this clonotype with many counts. V usage is TRBV20-1 and J usage is TRBJ1-2, with unresolved D. Germline V gene sequence: CDR1 DFQATT, CDR2 SNEGSKA (reference sequence). The CDR3 has 8 residues. The CDR3 here is CSAGGYTF. The DNA of the CDR3 is TGCAGCGCGGGAGGCTACACCTTC.

This clonotype was observed at least ten times. As DNA, the CDR3 is TGTGCCAGCAGCGGGTTCGGGACCTACGAGCAGTACTTC. Translation: CASSGFGTYEQYF. V and J are TRBV28 and TRBJ2-7; a possible D gene is TRBD2 (5 bases). This CDR3 spans 13 amino acids. Per germline, CDR1 MDHEN and CDR2 SYDVKM. Trimming left V 6 bases short and J 2 bases short, with 11 bases between.

This clonotype occurred many times. The chain carries TRBV19 and TRBJ2-2; 12 bases agree with TRBD2. The CDR3 has 16 amino acids. Germline assignment: CDR1 LNHDA and CDR2 SQIVND (reference sequence). V shed 5 bases and J 6 bases; nucleotides not matched to a gene: 7. The CDR3 reads CASSPSGRASSGELFF. In DNA form, the CDR3 reads TGTGCCAGTAGTCCTAGCGGGAGGGCTTCCTCCGGGGAGCTGTTTTTT.

This clonotype was counted many times. The gene calls are TRBV28 and TRBJ1-3; D unclear. Trimming took 2 bases from V and 7 from J, leaving 6 bases between them. The CDR3 contains 12 residues. Germline V gene sequence: CDR1 MDHEN, CDR2 SYDVKM. The CDR3 protein is CASSLQENTIYF. The CDR3 coding sequence is TGTGCCAGCAGTTTACAAGAGAACACCATATATTTT.

This clonotype appeared many times. The CDR3 bases are TGTGCCAGCAGTTACTCAGGGGGCAGGATTTTGAACACCGGGGAGCTGTTTTTT. This sequence encodes CASSYSGGRILNTGELFF. This chain uses TRBV6-5 with TRBJ2-2, with 7 positions matching TRBD1. This CDR3 region has 18 residues. J lost 1 base, V lost 0 bases, and 8 bases had no gene match. Germline lookup yields CDR1 MNHEY and CDR2 SVGAGI.